These 22 T cell receptor beta chains share one sample of origin, sequenced in a study of T cell clonality in common variable immunodeficiency. TCRdb's table, derived via immunoSEQ multiplex PCR, lists solely in-frame clones and lacks some. The sample includes about 52,000 clones, none of them occurring once. Sequencing input: peripheral blood mononuclear cells. These TCRs come from a person between 18 and 75 years old in good health.

Many counts were recorded for this clone. The read finishes 3 residues shy of the CDR3 end, and the germline J gene is used to complete it. This chain links TRBV29-1 with TRBJ2-2; D ambiguous. This CDR3 region has 12 residues. V lost 4 bases, J lost 6 bases, and 9 bases lay in between. Per the germline V gene, CDR1 is SQVTM and CDR2 is ANQGSEA. The sequenced part of the CDR3 DNA is TGCAGCGTTGGCGGTGTGTCCGGGGAG. Amino acid sequence: CSVGGVSGE. The whole CDR3 sequence is CSVGGVSGELFF.

There are many counts of this clone. The sequenced fragment ends 3 residues before the CDR3 boundary, so the rest is inferred from the germline J gene. This chain uses TRBV5-1 with TRBJ2-3; 11 nucleotides agree with TRBD2. Germline CDR1 reads SGHRS; CDR2 reads YFSETQ. The V segment lost 4 bases and the J segment 0 bases; nucleotides outside the gene matches: 7. This CDR3 spans 17 amino acids. The CDR3 spells CASSGGTSGLSTDTQYF. The sequenced CDR3 bases are TGCGCCAGCAGCGGTGGGACTAGCGGACTTAGCACAGATACG.

This clone was seen repeatedly, ten times or more. The missing CDR3 end, 3 residues past where the read stops, is filled in from the germline J gene. The chain employs TRBV7-9 and TRBJ2-1; 13 positions agree with TRBD2. The CDR3 spans 15 residues. Trimming cost V 5 bases and J 7 bases; bases outside gene matches: 5. CDR1 is SEHNR, CDR2 FQNEAQ, per germline (reference sequence). This chain's CDR3 is CASSTSGRAGNEQFF. Incomplete CDR3 DNA: TGTGCCAGCAGCACTAGCGGGAGGGCCGGGAATGAG.

This clone was found many times. The read comes to an end 3 residues before the CDR3 does, leaving the germline J gene to fill in the end. The gene calls are TRBV6-4 and TRBJ1-5; D is uncertain. V was trimmed by 0 bases and J by 4 bases, leaving 4 bases between them. The length of the CDR3 is 13 residues. Germline V gives CDR1 MRHNA, CDR2 SNTAGT. The part of the CDR3 DNA that was read is TGTGCCAGCAGTGACTCGGCAAATCAGCCC. Translating it yields CASSDSANQP. Given in full, the CDR3 is CASSDSANQPQHF.

Regarding this clone: Coverage ceases 3 residues before the CDR3 finishes, and the germline J gene fills in the end. V usage is TRBV5-1 and J usage is TRBJ2-5; the D gene is possibly TRBD2 (6 bases). Per the germline V gene, CDR1 is SGHRS and CDR2 is YFSETQ. The V end lost 6 bases, the J end lost 0 bases, and 9 bases lay between the germline ends. This CDR3 spans 13 amino acids. CDR3 bases read: TGCGCCAGCATCGGCGGGAACCAAGAGACC. It yields the protein CASIGGNQET. The whole CDR3 reads CASIGGNQETQYF.

This clone was counted many times. The read halts 3 residues ahead of the CDR3 end, with the missing end drawn from the germline J gene. The chain couples TRBV18 to TRBJ2-7; 12 bases match TRBD1. CDR1 is KGHSH and CDR2 is LQKENI in the germline V gene. CDR3 length: 17 residues. The J segment lost 5 bases and the V segment lost 4 bases, leaving 12 bases of the junction unmatched. CDR3 sequence: CASSLRNLGQGANEQYF. The covered CDR3 bases are TGTGCCAGCTCACTGCGCAACCTGGGACAGGGGGCCAACGAG.

This clone was seen more than once but under ten times. The read falls 3 residues short of the CDR3 end, and the missing part is taken from the germline J gene. The chain carries TRBV5-1 and TRBJ1-2; 8 bases match TRBD1. The CDR3 has 15 amino acids. The germline V gene encodes CDR1 SGHRS and CDR2 YFSETQ. This CDR3 reads CASSLTGGMADTYTF. CDR3 DNA, as far as it was read: TGCGCCAGCAGCTTGACAGGGGGTATGGCAGATACC.

This clone has only a few counts. The CDR3 goes on 3 residues after the read ends, and that part is filled in from the germline J gene. The V gene is TRBV5-6, the J gene TRBJ2-7; tentative D call: TRBD1 (5 bases). Germline CDR1 reads SGHDT; CDR2 reads YYEEEE. The ends were cut back, 4 bases at V and 5 bases at J, with 13 bases in the middle. The CDR3 length is 13 residues. CDR3 amino acids: CASSLKGLHEQYF. Incomplete CDR3 DNA: TGTGCCAGCAGCCTGAAGGGGTTGCACGAG.

This clone was detected ten times or more. The read ends 3 residues before the CDR3 terminus; that terminus is restored from the germline J gene. The chain combines TRBV19 with TRBJ1-2; weak D call: TRBD1 (6 bases). The CDR3 runs to 14 residues. Germline CDR1 LNHDA, CDR2 SQIVND (reference sequence). V lost 9 bases, J lost 4 bases, and 18 bases lay in between. The CDR3 bases that were read are TGTGCCAGCCGACCTGGGGGGGCCCCCTATGGC. It specifies CASRPGGAPYG. The whole CDR3 is CASRPGGAPYGYTF.

This clone was observed a handful of times. The junction differs from germline at one of its ends, possibly a read error. The read gets to within 3 residues of the CDR3 end, and the germline J gene fills in the rest. At the DNA level, this CDR3 is encoded by other sequences in the same sample as well. V gene TRBV19 combines with J gene TRBJ1-6; TRBD1 aligns across 9 bases. The CDR3 consists of 16 residues. Germline CDR1 is LNHDA and CDR2 is SQIVND (reference sequence). This chain's CDR3 is CASTPPGQGQNSPLHF. The part of the CDR3 DNA that was read is TGTGCCAGTACACCTCCGGGACAGGGCCAAAATTCGCCC.

Ten or more counts support this clone. Coverage ceases 3 residues before the CDR3 finishes, and the germline J gene fills in the end. This chain joins TRBV20-1 and TRBJ2-3, with TRBD1 as a possible D gene (5 bases). The CDR3 sequence is 15 residues long. V gave up 5 bases and J gave up 4 bases, with 19 bases separating them. Germline CDR1 reads DFQATT; CDR2 reads SNEGSKA (reference sequence). The CDR3 spells CSAGRQRGRADTQYF. The DNA read from the CDR3 is TGCAGTGCTGGACGACAGAGAGGAAGGGCAGATACG.

This clone appeared a few times. The CDR3 is cut off 3 residues early in the read; its end comes from the germline J gene. This chain links TRBV7-9 with TRBJ2-1, with TRBD1 identical over 9 bases. This CDR3 comprises 13 residues. Trimming removed 6 bases from V and 7 bases from J; junction bases left unmatched: 4. Per the germline V gene, CDR1 is SEHNR and CDR2 is FQNEAQ (reference sequence). The part of the CDR3 DNA that was read is TGTGCCAGCAGACAGGGGGCGCCTAATGAG. It codes for CASRQGAPNE. Given in full, the CDR3 is CASRQGAPNEQFF. The variable domain in full, completed from reference TRBV7-9 and TRBJ2-1, reads DTGVSQNPRHKITKRGQNVTFRCDPISEHNRLYWYRQTLGQGPEFLTYFQNEAQLEKSRLLSDRFSAERPKGSFSTLEIQRTEQGDSAMYLCASRQGAPNEQFFGPGTRLTVL.

This clone was seen at least ten times. CDR3 loop: CASSSFGGGPDEQFF. The covered CDR3 bases are TGTGCCAGCAGTTCCTTCGGGGGAGGGCCTGATGAG. The gene calls are TRBV6-2 or TRBV6-3 and TRBJ2-1; 7 nucleotides line up with TRBD2. The sequenced fragment ends 3 residues before the CDR3 boundary, so the rest is inferred from the germline J gene. CDR3 length equals 15 residues. Germline V gene lookup returns CDR1 MNHEY and CDR2 SVGEGT. Trimming removed 4 bases from V and 8 bases from J; junction bases left unmatched: 11.

In this sample, this clone turned up many times. With the read ending 3 residues before the CDR3 end, the germline J gene is used to fill in that end. This chain joins TRBV20-1 and TRBJ2-3; a weak D match, TRBD2 (6 bases). This CDR3 has 16 residues. V lost 1 base and J 0 bases, leaving 14 bases between the germline ends. Germline CDR1 is DFQATT and CDR2 is SNEGSKA (reference sequence). CDR3 sequence: CSARGVGEDSTDTQYF. The CDR3 DNA, read in part, is TGCAGTGCTAGAGGCGTAGGGGAGGATAGCACAGATACG.

At least ten counts were recorded for this clone. The CDR3 sequence: CASSQDRGTRFSGANVLTF. The sequenced part of the CDR3 DNA is TGTGCCAGCAGCCAAGATCGTGGGACACGGTTCTCTGGGGCCAACGTC. The genes are TRBV4-2 and TRBJ2-6; D is perhaps TRBD1 (6 bases). The CDR3 end is not reached by the read, which stops 3 residues before it; the germline J gene fills it in. The CDR3 covers 19 residues. V lost 0 bases and J 0 bases, leaving 15 bases between the germline ends. Germline CDR1 reads LGHNA; CDR2 reads YNFKEQ.

This clone was recorded at least ten times. The read comes to an end 3 residues before the CDR3 does, leaving the germline J gene to fill in the end. Other DNA sequences in the same sample also yield this CDR3. V is TRBV5-1 and J is TRBJ1-2; unclear D gene. Germline loops: CDR1 SGHRS, CDR2 YFSETQ. With 0 bases removed from V and 2 bases from J, the gap between germline ends came to 5 bases. This CDR3 comprises 13 residues. The CDR3 reads CASSLDSNYGYTF. Incomplete CDR3 DNA: TGCGCCAGCAGCTTGGACAGCAACTATGGC. Filled out from reference TRBV5-1 and TRBJ1-2, the complete variable domain reads KAGVTQTPRYLIKTRGQQVTLSCSPISGHRSVSWYQQTPGQGLQFLFEYFSETQRNKGNFPGRFSGRQFSNSRSEMNVSTLELGDSALYLCASSLDSNYGYTFGSGTRLTVV.

This clone has just a few counts. The observed sequence ends 3 residues before the CDR3 terminus, with the missing tail filled in from the germline J gene. V is TRBV5-6 and J is TRBJ1-1, with D maybe TRBD1 (5 bases). The CDR3 contains 11 residues. V lost 6 bases and J lost 3, with 6 bases in between. Germline V gene data show CDR1 as SGHDT and CDR2 as YYEEEE. The sequenced part of the CDR3 DNA is TGTGCCAGCATCAGGGACACTGAA. Translation gives CASIRDTE. The complete CDR3 sequence is CASIRDTEAFF.

This clone was picked up a small number of times. A junction boundary mismatches the germline segment, possibly from a read error. The DNA ends 3 residues before the CDR3 does, and the rest of the CDR3 is filled in from the germline J gene. This chain joins TRBV7-7 and TRBJ1-2; TRBD1 agrees at 7 bases. CDR3 size: 14 residues. Looked up from germline, CDR1 is SSHAT and CDR2 is FNYEAQ (reference sequence). CDR3 sequence: CASSLGQITDTYTF. Incomplete CDR3 DNA: TGTGCTAGCAGCTTGGGACAGATCACAGATACC.

This clone was detected many times. The read gets to within 3 residues of the CDR3 end, and the germline J gene fills in the rest. The gene calls are TRBV7-8 and TRBJ2-2, with 12 bases fitting TRBD2. This CDR3 contains 17 residues. Germline CDR1 SGHVS, CDR2 FQNEAQ. V trimming: 6 bases; J trimming: 1 base; junction bases outside the gene matches: 6. The CDR3 bases that were read are TGTGCCAGCAGTTCCCGACTAGCGGGGGTGAACACCGGGGAG. This sequence encodes CASSSRLAGVNTGE. In full, the CDR3 reads CASSSRLAGVNTGELFF.

At least ten counts were recorded for this clone. Germline and junction disagree at one end, which may indicate a read error. CDR3 in amino acids: CASSPSGESTDTQYF. CDR3 bases read: TGTGCTAGCAGCCCTAGCGGGGAAAGCACAGATACG. This chain uses TRBV7-7 with TRBJ2-3, with TRBD2 identical over 9 bases. The sequence runs out 3 residues before the end of the CDR3; the remainder is reconstructed from the germline J gene. Germline V gene data show CDR1 as SSHAT and CDR2 as FNYEAQ (reference sequence). CDR3 length: 15 amino acids.

This clone was recorded many times. With the read ending 3 residues before the CDR3 end, the germline J gene is used to fill in that end. The gene calls are TRBV5-1 and TRBJ2-3, with D unresolved. Germline V gene sequence: CDR1 SGHRS, CDR2 YFSETQ. Trimming pared 0 bases from V and 0 bases from J, leaving 5 bases between. This CDR3 contains 14 residues. This CDR3 is CASSLERSTDTQYF. The part of the CDR3 DNA that was read is TGCGCCAGCAGCTTGGAGAGGAGCACAGATACG. The full variable domain, rest sourced from reference TRBV5-1 and TRBJ2-3, is KAGVTQTPRYLIKTRGQQVTLSCSPISGHRSVSWYQQTPGQGLQFLFEYFSETQRNKGNFPGRFSGRQFSNSRSEMNVSTLELGDSALYLCASSLERSTDTQYFGPGTRLTVL.

Many counts were recorded for this clone. The CDR3 end lies 3 residues beyond the end of the read and is filled in from the germline J gene. This chain connects TRBV7-6 to TRBJ1-1; no definite D call. Germline V CDR1 and CDR2: SGHVS, FNYEAQ. Between the trimmed V and J ends, which lost 4 bases and 0 bases, there was a span of 15 bases. The CDR3 totals 16 residues. This chain's CDR3 is CASSSALPGMNTEAFF. The sequenced CDR3 bases are TGTGCCAGCAGCTCCGCTCTACCGGGGATGAACACTGAA.